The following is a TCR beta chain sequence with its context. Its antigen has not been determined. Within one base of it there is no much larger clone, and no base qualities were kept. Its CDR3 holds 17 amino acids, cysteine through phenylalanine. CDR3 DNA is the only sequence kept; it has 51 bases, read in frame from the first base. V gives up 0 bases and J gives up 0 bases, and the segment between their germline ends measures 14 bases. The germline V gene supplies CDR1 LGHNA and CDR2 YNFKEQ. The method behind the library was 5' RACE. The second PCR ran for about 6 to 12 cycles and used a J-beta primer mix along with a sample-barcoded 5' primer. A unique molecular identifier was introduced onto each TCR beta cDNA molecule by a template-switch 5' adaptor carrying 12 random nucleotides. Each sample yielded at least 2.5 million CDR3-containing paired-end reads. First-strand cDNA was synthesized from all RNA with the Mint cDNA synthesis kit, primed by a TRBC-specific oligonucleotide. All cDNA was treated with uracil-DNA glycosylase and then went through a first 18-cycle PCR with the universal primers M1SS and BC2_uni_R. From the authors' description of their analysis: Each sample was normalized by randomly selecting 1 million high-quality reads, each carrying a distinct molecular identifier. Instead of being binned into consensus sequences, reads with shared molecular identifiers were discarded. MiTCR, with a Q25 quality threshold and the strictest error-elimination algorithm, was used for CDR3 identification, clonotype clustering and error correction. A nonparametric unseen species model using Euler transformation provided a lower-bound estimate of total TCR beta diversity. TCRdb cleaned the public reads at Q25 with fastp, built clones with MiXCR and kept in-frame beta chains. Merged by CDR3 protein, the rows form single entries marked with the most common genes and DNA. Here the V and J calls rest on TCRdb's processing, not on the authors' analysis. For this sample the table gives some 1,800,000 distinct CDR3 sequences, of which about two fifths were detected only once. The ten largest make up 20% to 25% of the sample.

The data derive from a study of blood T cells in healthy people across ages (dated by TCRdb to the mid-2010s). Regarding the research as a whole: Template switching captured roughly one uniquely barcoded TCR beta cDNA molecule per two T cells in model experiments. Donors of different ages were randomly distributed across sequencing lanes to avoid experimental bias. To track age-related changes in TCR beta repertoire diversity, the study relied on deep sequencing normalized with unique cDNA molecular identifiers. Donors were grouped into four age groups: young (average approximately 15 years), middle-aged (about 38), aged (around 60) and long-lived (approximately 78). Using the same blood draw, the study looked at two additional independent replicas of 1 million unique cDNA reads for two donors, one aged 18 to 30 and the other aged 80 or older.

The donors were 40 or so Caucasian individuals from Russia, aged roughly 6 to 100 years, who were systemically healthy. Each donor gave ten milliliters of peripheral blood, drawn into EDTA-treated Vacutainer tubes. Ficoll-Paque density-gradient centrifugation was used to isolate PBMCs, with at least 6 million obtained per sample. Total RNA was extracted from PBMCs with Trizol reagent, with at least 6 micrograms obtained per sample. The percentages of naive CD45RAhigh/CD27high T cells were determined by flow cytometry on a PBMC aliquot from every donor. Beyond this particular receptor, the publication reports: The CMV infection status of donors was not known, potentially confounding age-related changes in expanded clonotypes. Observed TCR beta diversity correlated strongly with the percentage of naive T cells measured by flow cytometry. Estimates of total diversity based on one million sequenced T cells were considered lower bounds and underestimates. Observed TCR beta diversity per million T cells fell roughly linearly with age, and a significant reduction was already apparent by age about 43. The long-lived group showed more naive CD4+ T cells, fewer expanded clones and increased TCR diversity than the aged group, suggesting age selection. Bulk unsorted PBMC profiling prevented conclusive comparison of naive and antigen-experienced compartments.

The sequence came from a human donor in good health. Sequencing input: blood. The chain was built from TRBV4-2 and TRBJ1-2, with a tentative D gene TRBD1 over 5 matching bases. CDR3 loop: CASSQEEAGGSNYGYTF. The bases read TGTGCCAGCAGCCAAGAGGAGGCTGGGGGGTCTAACTATGGCTACACCTTC.